The source of this T cell receptor beta chain is a study of human T cells and chemical hapten exposure. From whole blood left unfractionated, total RNA was extracted. Whole-study results and caveats: Unchanged with DPC sensitization were TCRs above 1 in 1000 frequency.

Remarks on this clonotype: Its specificity is not known.

The CDR3 runs 13 residues. Trimming pared 1 base from V and 5 bases from J, leaving 8 bases between. Germline CDR1 LGHDT, CDR2 YNNKEL (reference sequence). The library labeled individual cDNA molecules by adding unique molecular identifiers to them. Per the study methods: TCR counts had a median of about 100,000 per sample and spanned roughly 20,000 to 690,600. TCRdb recomputed calls from the 5' RACE reads with MiXCR, one row per CDR3 protein. The V and J calls here are based on TCRdb, not the publication. The sample includes tens of thousands of distinct CDR3 sequences, more than 7.5% of them seen just once.

The sequence came from a male donor in good health. The chain recombines TRBV3-1 with TRBJ1-2; D uncertain. The CDR3 region is CASSQGAAYGYTF. The CDR3 DNA reads TGTGCCAGCAGCCAAGGGGCAGCTTATGGCTACACCTTC.